The 25 T cell receptor beta chains reported below all come from one sample, sequenced in a study of T cell clones after liver transplantation. TCRdb's table, derived via immunoSEQ multiplex PCR, lists solely in-frame clones and lacks some. This sample has 93,000 or so clones, with 84% found just once. This specimen was CD4+ T cells from blood, taken roughly 50 months after liver transplant. These receptors all stem from a human patient who received a liver transplant. The graft donor may be the source of some T cells.

The J gene is TRBJ2-1, the V gene TRBV5-8; D is ambiguous. Trimming took off 1 base at V and 0 bases at J, with 5 bases between the two ends. The CDR3 is 14 residues long. In germline, CDR1 is SGHTS, CDR2 YDEGEE. For the CDR3, the DNA is TGTGCCAGCAGCTTGCGGAGCTCCTACAATGAGCAGTTCTTC. It is translated as CASSLRSSYNEQFF.

This rearrangement joins TRBV4-2 to TRBJ1-4; D might be TRBD1 (5 bases). Germline V CDR1 and CDR2: LGHNA, YNFKEQ. The CDR3 totals 14 residues. Trimming removed 2 bases at V and 8 bases at J, with 12 bases between. The CDR3 sequence: CASSQSVGGEKLFF. CDR3 DNA sequence: TGTGCCAGCAGCCAATCCGTCGGGGGGGAAAAACTGTTTTTT.

The genes are TRBV29-1 and TRBJ1-1; D is unresolved. Trimming took off 3 bases at V and 5 bases at J, with 13 bases between the two ends. CDR3 size: 13 residues. CDR1 is SQVTM, CDR2 ANQGSEA, per germline. For the CDR3, the DNA is TGCAGCGTTGATGGGCAGCCGGTGACTGAAGCTTTCTTT. It encodes CSVDGQPVTEAFF.

The J gene is TRBJ2-7, the V gene TRBV7-2; TRBD2 matches 9 bases. CDR1 and CDR2 (germline): SGHTA, FQGNSA. V lost 5 bases and J lost 5; bases outside the gene matches: 10. This CDR3 contains 15 residues. For the CDR3, the DNA is TGTGCCAGCAGCCCGTGGAGCGGGGGGCGGGACGAGCAGTACTTC. As protein: CASSPWSGGRDEQYF.

The V and J genes are TRBV21-1 and TRBJ2-7; no check of the table's D call, TRBD2, against the DNA was made. TRBV21-1 is annotated as a pseudogene. The CDR3 length is 14 residues. CDR3 nucleotide sequence: TGTGCCAGCAGCAATTTCCCGTACCTATACGAGCAGTACTTC. Residues: CASSNFPYLYEQYF.

The CDR3 region has the DNA TGTGCCAGCAGGAGTACAGGGTCCTCCCGCACCGGGGAGCTGTTTTTT. This gives the protein CASRSTGSSRTGELFF. This chain uses TRBV6-6 with TRBJ2-2, with D possibly matching TRBD1 (6 bases). There are 16 residues in the CDR3. In germline, CDR1 is MNHNY, CDR2 SVGAGI (reference sequence). V shed 6 bases and J shed 4 bases, with 18 bases lying between them.

This clone was seen a single time. Additional DNA sequences in this sample encode the identical CDR3. This chain connects TRBV14 to TRBJ2-2; tentative D call: TRBD1 (6 bases). The CDR3 runs to 14 residues. Deletions cut 4 bases from V and 7 bases from J, with 13 bases between. CDR1 is SGHDN and CDR2 is FVKESK in the germline V gene. The CDR3 sequence: CASSPTGLGGELFF. Written as DNA, the CDR3 is TGTGCCAGCAGCCCGACAGGATTGGGCGGGGAGCTGTTTTTT.

The genes are TRBV6-1 and TRBJ2-7; D uncertain. This CDR3 region has 12 residues. V shed 0 bases and J shed 7 bases, with 7 bases lying between them. Germline V CDR1 and CDR2: MNHNS, SASEGT. In nucleotides, the CDR3 is TGTGCCAGCAGTGAAGCCGGGTTTGAGCAGTACTTC. It encodes CASSEAGFEQYF.

The J gene is TRBJ1-2, the V gene TRBV2; D is uncertain. Trimming pared 9 bases from V and 4 bases from J, leaving 12 bases between. Germline V gene data show CDR1 as SNHLY and CDR2 as FYNNEI. The CDR3 contains 12 residues. The CDR3 loop reads CASGPKLYGYTF. In DNA form, the CDR3 reads TGTGCCAGTGGGCCTAAACTCTATGGCTACACCTTC.

This sequence joins TRBV12-2 and TRBJ1-2; whether TRBD1, the table's D call, matches the DNA was not checked. TRBV12-2 is designated a pseudogene. This CDR3 has 19 residues. CDR3 sequence (DNA): TGTGCAAGTCGCTTATCAAAAAGACGCGGGACAGGGCCTTTCTATGGCTACACCTTC. Protein product: CASRLSKRRGTGPFYGYTF.

The chain uses TRBV7-2 and TRBJ2-4; D might be TRBD1 (6 bases). Germline V lookup: CDR1 SGHTA, CDR2 FQGNSA. Trimming took off 4 bases at V and 8 bases at J, with 18 bases between the two ends. The CDR3 totals 15 residues. The CDR3 loop reads CASSSAGRPGDIQYF. CDR3 coding DNA: TGTGCCAGCAGCTCCGCAGGCAGGCCAGGGGACATTCAGTACTTC.

The chain couples TRBV5-4 to TRBJ2-3; possible D gene TRBD2, 5 bases. The CDR3 is 14 amino acids. V was pared by 3 bases and J by 1 base, with 9 bases between. CDR1 is SGHNT, CDR2 YYREEE, per germline (reference sequence). The CDR3 region is CASSSSGGTDTQYF. The DNA for the CDR3 is TGTGCCAGCAGCTCGAGCGGAGGCACAGATACGCAGTATTTT.

This sequence joins TRBV6-1 and TRBJ1-1; 10 positions match TRBD1. The CDR3 loop spans 14 amino acids. Trimming at V came to 10 bases and at J to 4 bases, leaving 9 bases not matched to a gene. Per germline, CDR1 MNHNS and CDR2 SASEGT. CDR3 amino acids: CAIDRGRASTEAFF. The CDR3 DNA is TGTGCCATAGACAGGGGGCGAGCGAGCACTGAAGCTTTCTTT.

This clone was picked up a small number of times. This chain connects TRBV7-6 to TRBJ2-3; D gene ambiguous. CDR1 is SGHVS, CDR2 FNYEAQ, per germline. Trimming stripped 2 bases from V and 2 bases from J, with 11 bases between. The length of the CDR3 is 15 residues. CDR3 sequence reads: CASSLLSLVTDTQYF. CDR3 sequence (DNA): TGTGCCAGCAGCTTACTCTCGCTAGTCACAGATACGCAGTATTTT.

This sequence joins TRBV4-2 and TRBJ1-5, with unresolved D. Germline V gene sequence: CDR1 LGHNA, CDR2 YNFKEQ. The CDR3 totals 17 residues. The V end lost 2 bases, the J end lost 2 bases, and 16 bases lay between the germline ends. This CDR3 reads CASSQMERVGGNQPQHF. Here the CDR3 DNA reads TGTGCCAGCAGCCAAATGGAGAGGGTGGGCGGCAATCAGCCCCAGCATTTT.

This clone was seen just once. This chain joins TRBV10-3 and TRBJ2-7; the D is unclear. This CDR3 comprises 12 residues. Looked up from germline, CDR1 is ENHRY and CDR2 is SYGVKD. Trimming left V 3 bases short and J 0 bases short, with 3 bases between. The CDR3 loop is CAISDGSYEQYF. The CDR3 DNA reads TGTGCCATCAGTGACGGCTCCTACGAGCAGTACTTC.

The CDR3 DNA reads as TGCGCCAGCAGCGGAAGGGACCTCAGAGGGTCCTACGAGCAGTACTTC. Protein sequence: CASSGRDLRGSYEQYF. The J gene is TRBJ2-7, the V gene TRBV5-1, with D perhaps matching TRBD1 or TRBD2 (5 bases each). The V end lost 4 bases, the J end lost 1 base, and 18 bases lay between the germline ends. This CDR3 contains 16 residues. CDR1 and CDR2 (germline): SGHRS, YFSETQ.

The chain recombines TRBV9 with TRBJ2-3; unclear D gene. Germline CDR1 and CDR2: SGDLS and YYNGEE. Trimming pared 2 bases from V and 2 bases from J, leaving 12 bases between. The CDR3 loop spans 15 amino acids. The CDR3 reads CASSVVGEITDTQYF. As DNA, the CDR3 is TGTGCCAGCAGCGTGGTGGGCGAAATCACAGATACGCAGTATTTT.

V usage is TRBV19 and J usage is TRBJ1-5, with 12 bases fitting TRBD1. Germline V gene data show CDR1 as LNHDA and CDR2 as SQIVND (reference sequence). With 2 bases clipped from V and 7 bases from J, the junction kept 9 bases outside the gene matches. This CDR3 comprises 17 residues. The CDR3: CASSIRPGQGARQPQHF. CDR3 bases: TGTGCCAGTAGTATACGCCCGGGACAGGGGGCTAGGCAGCCCCAGCATTTT.

The chain carries TRBV11-2 and TRBJ2-7; D uncertain. The CDR3 runs 15 residues. V lost 6 bases and J 4 bases, leaving 19 bases between the germline ends. Germline CDR1 reads SGHAT; CDR2 reads FQNNGV. The CDR3 nucleotides are TGTGCCAGCAGTTCCCTAGGCCTGGATAAATACGAGCAGTACTTC. Translation: CASSSLGLDKYEQYF.

This clone appeared once. V and J are TRBV28 and TRBJ1-1; no definite D call. Trimming stripped 3 bases from V and 6 bases from J, with 8 bases between. Germline V gives CDR1 MDHEN, CDR2 SYDVKM. The CDR3 loop spans 12 amino acids. The CDR3 region is CASSFYAAEAFF. The CDR3 coding sequence is TGTGCCAGCAGTTTTTATGCGGCTGAAGCTTTCTTT.

The V gene is TRBV7-3, the J gene TRBJ2-2, with D maybe TRBD2 (6 bases). This CDR3 region has 14 residues. The germline V and J ends were trimmed by 5 bases and 6 bases, with 13 bases remaining between them. Germline CDR1 and CDR2: SGHTA and FQGTGA. The CDR3 nucleotides are TGTGCCAGCAGCCGGGGGACGGGCGCCGGGGAGCTGTTTTTT. As protein: CASSRGTGAGELFF.

The chain links TRBV6-1 to TRBJ1-1; D is possibly TRBD1 (5 bases). This CDR3 spans 14 amino acids. V was cut by 3 bases and J by 4 bases, with 12 bases left in between. In germline, CDR1 is MNHNS, CDR2 SASEGT. In nucleotides, the CDR3 is TGTGCCAGCAGTGAGAAGGGGCAGGCCACTGAAGCTTTCTTT. Translated: CASSEKGQATEAFF.

The chain couples TRBV6-1 to TRBJ1-4, with 7 positions matching TRBD1. The germline gives CDR1 MNHNS, CDR2 SASEGT. This CDR3 spans 15 amino acids. V lost 8 bases and J lost 8; bases outside the gene matches: 14. The CDR3 reads CASLSQKDRREKLFF. The CDR3 DNA follows: TGTGCCAGCCTCTCACAGAAGGACAGGAGAGAAAAACTGTTTTTT.

This chain connects TRBV28 to TRBJ2-7, with TRBD1 matching 8 bases. The CDR3 sequence is 14 residues long. The germline CDR1 and CDR2 sequences are MDHEN and SYDVKM. V gave up 7 bases and J gave up 2 bases; unmatched junction bases: 7. As DNA, the CDR3 is TGTGCCAGCAAAAAACAGGGGGGCACCTACGAGCAGTACTTC. Its protein is CASKKQGGTYEQYF.